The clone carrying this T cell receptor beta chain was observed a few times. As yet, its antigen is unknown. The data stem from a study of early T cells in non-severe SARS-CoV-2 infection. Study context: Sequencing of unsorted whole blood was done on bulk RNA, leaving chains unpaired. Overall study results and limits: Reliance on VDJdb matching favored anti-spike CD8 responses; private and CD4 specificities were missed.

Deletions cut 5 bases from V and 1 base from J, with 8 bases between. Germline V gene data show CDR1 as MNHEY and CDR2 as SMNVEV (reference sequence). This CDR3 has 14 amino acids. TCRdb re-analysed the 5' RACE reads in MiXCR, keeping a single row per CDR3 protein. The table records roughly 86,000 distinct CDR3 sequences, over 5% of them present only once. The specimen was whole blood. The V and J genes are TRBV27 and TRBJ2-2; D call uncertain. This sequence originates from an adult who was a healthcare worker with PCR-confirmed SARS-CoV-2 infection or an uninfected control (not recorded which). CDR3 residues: CASSRPKNTGELFF. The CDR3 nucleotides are TGTGCCAGCAGTCGACCCAAGAACACCGGGGAGCTGTTTTTT.